What follows are 19 T cell receptor beta chains derived from one specimen sequenced in a study of regulatory T cells in long-lasting Graves disease. Described time point: newly diagnosed GD, antithyroid drugs for less than 3 months. After RNA was extracted from PBMCs, the TCR library was made from it. Libraries of TCR beta came from iRepertoire HTBI primers plus Arm-PCR of CDR3 regions. TCRdb passed the multiplex PCR reads through MiXCR, listing each CDR3 protein once. The sample records hundreds of thousands of distinct CDR3 sequences, less than 20% being singletons. These same records also appear under a second study, on T cells in Graves' hyperthyroidism and ophthalmopathy.

This sample comprised peripheral blood mononuclear cells (PBMCs), obtained at new diagnosis, from a patient treated with antithyroid drugs. The receptors were gathered from a woman aged 25 to 39 with Graves disease.

This CDR3 is CSASAGTANNSPLHF. Here the CDR3 DNA reads TGCAGTGCTAGTGCTGGGACGGCAAATAATTCACCCCTCCACTTT. The chain uses TRBV20-1 and TRBJ1-6, with D possibly being TRBD1 (5 bases). Germline V lookup: CDR1 DFQATT, CDR2 SNEGSKA (reference sequence). CDR3 length equals 15 residues. Between the trimmed V and J ends, which lost 3 bases and 5 bases, there was a span of 14 bases.

The chain has TRBV5-1 and TRBJ2-5, with TRBD2 as a possible D gene (5 bases). CDR1 and CDR2 (germline): SGHRS, YFSETQ. V lost 0 bases to trimming and J lost 7 bases, with 13 bases between them. The CDR3 loop spans 14 amino acids. CDR3 amino acids: CASSLEQPAGTQYF. CDR3 coding DNA: TGCGCCAGCAGCTTGGAACAGCCCGCGGGGACCCAGTACTTC.

The chain carries TRBV29-1 and TRBJ2-1; D remains unclear. This CDR3 is 14 amino acids long. Trimming stripped 4 bases from V and 2 bases from J, with 12 bases between. Per germline, CDR1 SQVTM and CDR2 ANQGSEA. CDR3 in DNA: TGCAGCGTTGTTGTACTCAGTGCCTACAATGAGCAGTTCTTC. Residues: CSVVVLSAYNEQFF.

This clonotype was observed at least ten times. The chain recombines TRBV20-1 with TRBJ2-3, with 7 bases fitting TRBD2. The V and J ends lost 0 bases and 1 base, in that order; junction bases with no gene match: 4. The CDR3 is 15 residues long. The germline gives CDR1 DFQATT, CDR2 SNEGSKA (reference sequence). The CDR3 protein is CSAREGTSGTDTQYF. The CDR3 DNA is TGCAGTGCTAGAGAAGGCACTAGCGGCACAGATACGCAGTATTTT.

CDR3 DNA sequence: TGTGCCAGCACCGCGACCCAGGGGGTTCCCTATGGCTACACCTTC. This gives the protein CASTATQGVPYGYTF. The V gene is TRBV6-1, the J gene TRBJ1-2; TRBD1 aligns across 7 bases. Germline V CDR1 and CDR2: MNHNS, SASEGT. CDR3 length: 15 residues. Unmatched junction bases numbered 12, after V lost 7 bases and J lost 4 bases.

The sample holds a few counts of this clonotype. The chain employs TRBV7-2 and TRBJ2-1; D is unclear. Looked up from germline, CDR1 is SGHTA and CDR2 is FQGNSA. The CDR3 totals 17 residues. The V end was cut by 2 bases, the J end by 1 base, with 15 bases between. CDR3 DNA sequence: TGTGCCAGCAGCTTATTTTTATCGGCGGCGTCCTACAATGAGCAGTTCTTC. The encoded protein is CASSLFLSAASYNEQFF.

This clonotype was seen repeatedly, ten times or more. The chain uses TRBV12-3 or TRBV12-4 and TRBJ1-2; TRBD1 matches at 8 bases. The CDR3 sequence is 15 residues long. J lost 8 bases, V lost 6 bases, and 14 bases had no gene match. CDR3 DNA: TGTGCCAGCAGCCTGCGCCAGGGGGCGGAGTACGGCTACACCTTC. Translation gives CASSLRQGAEYGYTF.

At least ten counts were recorded for this clonotype. CDR3 residues: CASSYTDRGYNEQFF. In DNA form, the CDR3 reads TGTGCCAGCAGTTATACGGACAGGGGCTACAATGAGCAGTTCTTC. V gene TRBV6-2 or TRBV6-3 combines with J gene TRBJ2-1, with 9 bases matching TRBD1. V was clipped by 3 bases and J by 3 bases; unmatched bases: 3. Germline CDR1 and CDR2: MNHEY and SVGEGT. CDR3 size: 15 residues.

This clonotype appeared many times. This chain uses TRBV5-1 with TRBJ2-7; D might be TRBD1 or TRBD2, each matching 6 bases. The CDR3 length is 13 residues. The germline gives CDR1 SGHRS, CDR2 YFSETQ. Trimming removed 4 bases at V and 6 bases at J, with 14 bases between. CDR3 region: CASSDGGPSEQYF. The CDR3 DNA follows: TGCGCCAGCAGCGACGGGGGCCCCTCCGAGCAGTACTTC. The variable domain in full, with the rest retrieved from reference TRBV5-1 and TRBJ2-7, is KAGVTQTPRYLIKTRGQQVTLSCSPISGHRSVSWYQQTPGQGLQFLFEYFSETQRNKGNFPGRFSGRQFSNSRSEMNVSTLELGDSALYLCASSDGGPSEQYFGPGTRLTVT.

This clonotype has a handful of counts. The chain links TRBV29-1 to TRBJ1-6; D ambiguous. The germline V gene has CDR1 SQVTM and CDR2 ANQGSEA. V was cut by 4 bases and J by 6 bases, with 13 bases left in between. This CDR3 contains 14 residues. DNA of the CDR3: TGCAGCGTTGGGAGCGCGGGAGTTAATTCACCCCTCCACTTT. It is translated as CSVGSAGVNSPLHF.

Remarks on this clonotype: Given the absence of the conserved phenylalanine or tryptophan at the CDR3 end, a read error is likely. The DNA of the CDR3 is TGTGCCAGCTCCTGGTGGGCATCCTACGAGCAGTACCTC. Protein product: CASSWWASYEQYL. V and J are TRBV14 and TRBJ2-7, with unresolved D. The CDR3 runs to 13 residues. The V and J ends lost 8 bases and 1 base respectively, with 12 bases between them. Germline CDR1 is SGHDN and CDR2 is FVKESK.

This clonotype has just a few counts. The rearrangement joins TRBV4-1 to TRBJ2-1; unclear D gene. CDR1 is MGHRA and CDR2 is YSYEKL in the germline V gene. V was pared by 4 bases and J by 8 bases, with 15 bases between. This CDR3 is 14 amino acids long. CDR3 loop: CASSLRLQGYEQFF. CDR3 nucleotide sequence: TGCGCCAGCAGCCTTCGTCTACAAGGCTATGAGCAGTTCTTC.

This clonotype came up many times. The chain combines TRBV28 with TRBJ1-5; no clear D. This CDR3 is 14 amino acids long. Trimming removed 2 bases at V and 6 bases at J, with 11 bases between. Germline CDR1 reads MDHEN; CDR2 reads SYDVKM. CDR3 sequence reads: CASSLPTEGQPQHF. The DNA of the CDR3 is TGTGCCAGCAGTTTACCTACCGAAGGTCAGCCCCAGCATTTT.

This clonotype was detected a few times. The chain joins TRBV9 to TRBJ1-3; D not resolved. This CDR3 has 15 amino acids. V was pared by 0 bases and J by 1 base, with 8 bases between. The germline gives CDR1 SGDLS, CDR2 YYNGEE. CDR3 sequence (DNA): TGTGCCAGCAGCGTAGGGTGGGGTTCTGGAAACACCATATATTTT. Translated, it gives CASSVGWGSGNTIYF.

The rearrangement uses TRBV18 and TRBJ2-1, with D possibly matching TRBD1 (5 bases). This CDR3 has 14 amino acids. The germline V gene encodes CDR1 KGHSH and CDR2 LQKENI. Trimming stripped 2 bases from V and 1 base from J, with 6 bases between. CDR3 protein: CASSPRGSYNEQFF. The DNA of the CDR3 is TGTGCCAGCTCACCAAGGGGATCCTACAATGAGCAGTTCTTC.

This sequence joins TRBV12-3 or TRBV12-4 and TRBJ2-7, with D uncertain. V was trimmed by 2 bases and J by 3 bases, leaving 8 bases between them. CDR3 size: 13 residues. Here the CDR3 DNA reads TGTGCCAGCAGTTTAACTCCCCACTACGAGCAGTACTTC. Translating gives CASSLTPHYEQYF.

Points on this clonotype: A far larger clone is one nucleotide away, so this likely arose from a read error. The CDR3 ends on some other residue instead of the conserved phenylalanine or tryptophan, so this is likely a read error. The chain employs TRBV6-1 and TRBJ2-1, with 13 nucleotides matching TRBD2. Germline loops: CDR1 MNHNS, CDR2 SASEGT. The CDR3 covers 15 residues. V shed 6 bases, J shed 8 bases, and the junction held 7 bases outside the gene matches. CDR3 sequence (DNA): TGTGCCAGCAGGCGGACTAGCGGGAGAATGGATGAGCAGTTCATC. It is translated as CASRRTSGRMDEQFI.

The chain is built from TRBV15 and TRBJ1-1, with 9 bases aligning to TRBD1. Trimming at V came to 6 bases and at J to 5 bases, leaving 10 bases not matched to a gene. Germline V lookup: CDR1 LNHNV, CDR2 YYDKDF (reference sequence). The CDR3 is 15 amino acids. The CDR3 is CATRPGQGAGTEAFF. Here the CDR3 DNA reads TGTGCCACCAGACCGGGACAGGGCGCTGGGACTGAAGCTTTCTTT.

This clonotype has at least ten counts. The chain combines TRBV6-5 with TRBJ2-7, with 10 positions matching TRBD1. CDR3 length: 15 residues. Germline V gives CDR1 MNHEY, CDR2 SVGAGI. Unmatched junction bases numbered 6, after V lost 3 bases and J lost 4 bases. Here the CDR3 reads CASSYRDRGKYEQYF. The CDR3 DNA reads TGTGCCAGCAGTTATAGGGACAGGGGCAAATACGAGCAGTACTTC.